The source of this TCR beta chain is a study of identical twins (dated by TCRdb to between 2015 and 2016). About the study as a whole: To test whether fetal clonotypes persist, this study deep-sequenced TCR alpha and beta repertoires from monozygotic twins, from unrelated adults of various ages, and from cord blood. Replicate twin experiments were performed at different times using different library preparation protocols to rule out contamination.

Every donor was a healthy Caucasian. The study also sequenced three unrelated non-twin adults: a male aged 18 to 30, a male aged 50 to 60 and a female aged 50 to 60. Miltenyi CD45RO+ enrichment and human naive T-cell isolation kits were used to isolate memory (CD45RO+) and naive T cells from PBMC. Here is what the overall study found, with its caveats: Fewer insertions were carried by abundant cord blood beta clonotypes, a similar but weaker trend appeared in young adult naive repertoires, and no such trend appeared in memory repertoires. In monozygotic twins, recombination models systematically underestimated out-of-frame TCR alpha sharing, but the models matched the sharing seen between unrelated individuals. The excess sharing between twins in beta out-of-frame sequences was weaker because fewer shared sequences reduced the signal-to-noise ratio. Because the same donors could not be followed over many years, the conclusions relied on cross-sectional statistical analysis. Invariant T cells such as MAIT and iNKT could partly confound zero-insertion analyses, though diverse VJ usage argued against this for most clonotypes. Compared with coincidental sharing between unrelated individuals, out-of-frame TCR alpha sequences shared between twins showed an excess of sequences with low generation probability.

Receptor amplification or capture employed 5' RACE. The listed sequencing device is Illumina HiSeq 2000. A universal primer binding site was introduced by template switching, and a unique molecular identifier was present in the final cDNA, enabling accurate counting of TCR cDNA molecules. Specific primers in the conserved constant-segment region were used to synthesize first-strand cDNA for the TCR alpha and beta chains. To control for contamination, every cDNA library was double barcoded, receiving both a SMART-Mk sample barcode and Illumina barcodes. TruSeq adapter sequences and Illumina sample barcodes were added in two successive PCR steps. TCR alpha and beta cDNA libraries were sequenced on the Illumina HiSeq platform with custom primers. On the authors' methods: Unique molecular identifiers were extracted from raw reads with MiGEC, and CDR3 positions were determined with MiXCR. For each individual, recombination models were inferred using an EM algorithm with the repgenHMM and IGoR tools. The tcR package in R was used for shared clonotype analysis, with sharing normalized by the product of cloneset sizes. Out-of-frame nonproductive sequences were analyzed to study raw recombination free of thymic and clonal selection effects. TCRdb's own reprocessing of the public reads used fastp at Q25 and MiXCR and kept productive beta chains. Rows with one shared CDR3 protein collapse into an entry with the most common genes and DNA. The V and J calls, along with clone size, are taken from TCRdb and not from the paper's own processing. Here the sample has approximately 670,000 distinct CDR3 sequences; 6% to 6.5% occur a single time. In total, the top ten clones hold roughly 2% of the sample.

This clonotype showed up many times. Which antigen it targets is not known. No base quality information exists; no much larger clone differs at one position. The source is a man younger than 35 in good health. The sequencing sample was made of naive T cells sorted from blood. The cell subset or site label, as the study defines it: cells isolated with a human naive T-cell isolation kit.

At the DNA level, the sequence is TGTGCCAGCAGCTTAGACCAAAGAAATCAGCCCCAGCATTTT. Protein translation: CASSLDQRNQPQHF. Rearrangement joined TRBV7-2 to TRBJ1-5, with the D gene uncertain. Counted from cysteine to phenylalanine, this CDR3 has 14 amino acids. Left in the record is the CDR3 DNA by itself, 42 bases read in frame from the first base. V sheds 1 base and J sheds 4 bases, leaving 8 bases between their ends. The germline V gene gives CDR1 as SGHTA and CDR2 as FQGNSA. The entire variable domain, with the stretches around the CDR3 drawn from the reference TRBV7-2 and TRBJ1-5 proteins, is GAGVSQSPSNKVTEKGKDVELRCDPISGHTALYWYRQSLGQGLEFLIYFQGNSAPDKSGLPSDRFSAERTGGSVSTLTIQRTQQEDSAVYLCASSLDQRNQPQHFGDGTRLSIL.